The 8 T cell receptor beta chains in this list originate from one sample, sequenced in a study of response to subunit inactivated influenza vaccine. TCRdb reprocessed the RT-PCR reads with MiXCR, giving one entry per CDR3 protein. The table lists roughly 570,000 distinct CDR3 sequences, roughly 13% of them singletons. The starting material was PBMCs from blood, obtained 45 days after vaccination. These receptors originate from a man between 50 and 59 years old who received an inactivated influenza vaccine.

This clonotype was seen many times. This chain joins TRBV6-1 and TRBJ2-3, with D possibly being TRBD1 (5 bases). CDR3 length: 15 residues. The V gene lost 6 bases and the J gene lost 0 bases, with 13 bases spanning the gap. Germline V CDR1 and CDR2: MNHNS, SASEGT. CDR3 loop: CASRTTGPSTDTQYF. The CDR3 DNA sequence: TGTGCCAGCAGGACCACAGGACCCAGCACAGATACGCAGTATTTT.

Comments on this clonotype: The germline gene is not matched at one end of the junction; a read error may be the cause. V gene TRBV6-5 combines with J gene TRBJ1-4; D perhaps matches TRBD1 (6 bases). Germline-derived CDR1 and CDR2 are MNHEY and SVGAGI. This CDR3 has 16 amino acids. The CDR3 coding sequence is TGTGCCAGCAGTTACTCGGGCGGGACAACTAATGTAAAACTGTTTTTT. As protein: CASSYSGGTTNVKLFF.

The chain employs TRBV7-2 and TRBJ2-7; D may be TRBD1 or TRBD2 (5 bases each). The CDR3 spans 12 residues. Germline V gene data show CDR1 as SGHTA and CDR2 as FQGNSA. V was pared by 3 bases and J by 9 bases, with 12 bases between. In nucleotides, the CDR3 is TGTGCCAGCAGCTTCGGGACCGACGGGCAGTACTTC. It encodes CASSFGTDGQYF.

CDR3 protein: CASSPGLAGVYEQFF. The CDR3 DNA follows: TGTGCCAGCAGTCCGGGACTAGCGGGGGTGTATGAGCAGTTCTTC. This chain connects TRBV6-1 to TRBJ2-1; 14 bases fit TRBD2. This CDR3 is built from 15 residues. Trimming removed 5 bases from V and 8 bases from J; junction bases left unmatched: 5. The germline gives CDR1 MNHNS, CDR2 SASEGT.

This clonotype was seen only a few times. The chain carries TRBV4-1 and TRBJ2-1; TRBD2 agrees at 15 bases. The CDR3 has 15 residues. Germline values: CDR1 MGHRA, CDR2 YSYEKL. The J segment lost 9 bases and the V segment lost 4 bases, leaving 4 bases of the junction unmatched. CDR3 residues: CASSLGLAGGFEQFF. For the CDR3, the DNA is TGCGCCAGCAGCCTTGGACTAGCGGGGGGGTTTGAGCAGTTCTTC.

V usage is TRBV5-1 and J usage is TRBJ2-1; D not resolved. The V end was cut by 0 bases, the J end by 5 bases, with 12 bases between. CDR3 length: 15 residues. Germline CDR1 and CDR2: SGHRS and YFSETQ. The CDR3 DNA sequence: TGCGCCAGCAGCTTGGTGGGAACCCCGGACAATGAGCAGTTCTTC. Residues: CASSLVGTPDNEQFF.

This clonotype was seen more than once but under ten times. The chain employs TRBV5-1 and TRBJ1-2, with D hard to call. V lost 0 bases to trimming and J lost 4 bases, with 13 bases between them. This CDR3 has 15 amino acids. Germline values: CDR1 SGHRS, CDR2 YFSETQ. The CDR3 here is CASSLDLTGPYGYTF. The CDR3 coding sequence is TGCGCCAGCAGCTTGGACCTGACTGGCCCCTATGGCTACACCTTC.

The chain has TRBV27 and TRBJ2-3; D gene ambiguous. CDR1 MNHEY and CDR2 SMNVEV come from the germline V gene (reference sequence). The CDR3 is 13 amino acids. The V gene lost 8 bases and the J gene lost 2 bases, with 11 bases spanning the gap. CDR3 coding DNA: TGTGCCAGCTCCCGGGTATACACAGATACGCAGTATTTT. Amino acids: CASSRVYTDTQYF.